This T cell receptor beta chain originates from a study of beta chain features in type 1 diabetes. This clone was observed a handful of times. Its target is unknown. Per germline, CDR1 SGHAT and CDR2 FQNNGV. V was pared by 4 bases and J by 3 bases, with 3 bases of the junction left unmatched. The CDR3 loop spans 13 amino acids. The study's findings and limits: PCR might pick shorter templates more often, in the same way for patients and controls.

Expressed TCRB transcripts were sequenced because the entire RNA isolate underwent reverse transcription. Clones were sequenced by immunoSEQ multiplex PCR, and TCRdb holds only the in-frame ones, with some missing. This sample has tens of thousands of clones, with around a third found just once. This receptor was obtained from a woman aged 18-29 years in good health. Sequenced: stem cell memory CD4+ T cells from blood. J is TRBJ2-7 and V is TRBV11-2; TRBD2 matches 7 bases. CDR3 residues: CASSSLASYEQYF. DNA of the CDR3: TGTGCCAGCAGCTCACTAGCGAGCTACGAGCAGTACTTC.